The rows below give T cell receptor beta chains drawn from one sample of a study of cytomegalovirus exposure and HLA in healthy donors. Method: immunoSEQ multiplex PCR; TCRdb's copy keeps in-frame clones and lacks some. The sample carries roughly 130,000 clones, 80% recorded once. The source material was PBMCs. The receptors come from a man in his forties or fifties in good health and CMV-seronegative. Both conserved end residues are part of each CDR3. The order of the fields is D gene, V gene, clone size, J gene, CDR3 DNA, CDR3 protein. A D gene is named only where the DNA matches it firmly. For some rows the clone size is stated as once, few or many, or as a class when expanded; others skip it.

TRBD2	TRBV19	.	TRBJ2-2	TGTGCCAGTACCCCTAGCGGAGTAGTTTGGACCGGGGAGCTGTTTTTT	CASTPSGVVWTGELFF
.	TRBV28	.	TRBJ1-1	TGTGCCAGCAGCCCAAGAACCGGGGTGATTACTGAAGCTTTCTTT	CASSPRTGVITEAFF
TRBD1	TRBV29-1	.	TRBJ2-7	TGCAGCGCCGCCGGGACAGGGTCCTACGAGCAGTACTTC	CSAAGTGSYEQYF
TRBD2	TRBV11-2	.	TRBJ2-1	TGTGCCAGCAGCTTAGGGCTAGCGGGGGGGCGGAATGAGCAGTTCTTC	CASSLGLAGGRNEQFF
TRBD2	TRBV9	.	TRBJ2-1	TGTGCCAGCAGCTTTACCGGGACTAGCGGCCGGGGTGAGCAGTTCTTC	CASSFTGTSGRGEQFF
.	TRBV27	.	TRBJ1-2	TGTGCCAGCAGTTTATCGTACAGGAATAACTATGGCTACACCTTC	CASSLSYRNNYGYTF
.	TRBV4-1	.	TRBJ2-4	TGCGCCAGCAGCCAAGAAGCGGCTGGAGACATTCAGTACTTC	CASSQEAAGDIQYF
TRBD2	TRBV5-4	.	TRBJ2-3	TGTGCCAGCGGCACCGGAGTGGGCGGGAGGAGTAGCACAGATACGCAGTATTTT	CASGTGVGGRSSTDTQYF
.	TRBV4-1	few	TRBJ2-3	TGCGCCAGCAGCCCGTTTGGGAGGTCGGATACGCAGTATTTT	CASSPFGRSDTQYF
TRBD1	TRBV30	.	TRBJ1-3	TGTGCCTGGGGGGGAACACAGGGGGCGTCTGGAAACACCATATATTTT	CAWGGTQGASGNTIYF
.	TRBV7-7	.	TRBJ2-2	TGTGCCAGCAAGCCAAGTAACACCGGGGAGCTGTTTTTT	CASKPSNTGELFF
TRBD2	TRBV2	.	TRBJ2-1	TGTGCCAGGGGGACTAGCGGGACCGCATACAATGAGCAGTTCTTC	CARGTSGTAYNEQFF
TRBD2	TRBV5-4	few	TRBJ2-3	TGTGCCAGCAGCTTGTTGACTAGCGGGAGCTCCTTCACAGATACGCAGTATTTT	CASSLLTSGSSFTDTQYF
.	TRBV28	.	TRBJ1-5	TGTGCCAGCAGTTCCCTGGGGGCCTCTGATCAGCCCCAGCATTTT	CASSSLGASDQPQHF
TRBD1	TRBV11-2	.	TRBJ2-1	TGTGCCAGCAGCTTAATGTGGAGACAGGGGGTGAATGAGCAGTTCTTC	CASSLMWRQGVNEQFF
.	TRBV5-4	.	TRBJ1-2	TGTGCCAGCAGCCGTACGGTCGACACAAGCTATGGCTACACCTTC	CASSRTVDTSYGYTF
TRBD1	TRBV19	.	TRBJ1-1	TGTGCCAGTAGTATCCGGGACAGGGGGCGGAGGAACACTGAAGCTTTCTTT	CASSIRDRGRRNTEAFF
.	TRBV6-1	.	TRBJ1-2	TGTGCCAGCACCGACCAGGGGTTTGGCTACACCTTC	CASTDQGFGYTF
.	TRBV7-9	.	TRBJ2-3	TGTGCCAGCAGCTCCCAGACAGATACGCAGTATTTT	CASSSQTDTQYF
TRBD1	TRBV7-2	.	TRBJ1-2	TGTGCCAGCAGCTTGGGACAGGGGAATAACTATGGCTACACCTTC	CASSLGQGNNYGYTF
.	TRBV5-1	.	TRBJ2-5	TGCGCCAGCCTTAATCTAGCAACTGAGACCCAGTACTTC	CASLNLATETQYF
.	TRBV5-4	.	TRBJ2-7	TGTGCCAGCAGCTTGGATGGACAAGGGTTCCAGTACTTC	CASSLDGQGFQYF
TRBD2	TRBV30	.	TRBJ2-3	TGTGCCTGGAGAAATAGCGGGTGGGCAGATACGCAGTATTTT	CAWRNSGWADTQYF
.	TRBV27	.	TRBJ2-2	TGTGCCAGCAGTTTTGACCAAAGGCGGGACACCGGGGAGCTGTTTTTT	CASSFDQRRDTGELFF
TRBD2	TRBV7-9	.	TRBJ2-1	TGTGCCAGCAGCTGGACTAGCGGGAGTACCTATGAGCAGTTCTTC	CASSWTSGSTYEQFF
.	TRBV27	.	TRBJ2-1	TGTGCCAGCAGTTCGTGGGGAGGAGGGGACTCCTATTACAATGAGCAGTTCTTC	CASSSWGGGDSYYNEQFF
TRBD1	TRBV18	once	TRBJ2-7	TGTGCCAGCCACCCAGGGACAGGGACCTCCGAGCAGTACTTC	CASHPGTGTSEQYF
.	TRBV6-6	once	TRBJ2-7	TGTGCCAGCAGTCGGGACACCTACGAGCAGTACTTC	CASSRDTYEQYF
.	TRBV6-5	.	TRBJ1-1	TGTGCCAGCAGCCCGGGGTTCGTCGGCACTGAAGCTTTCTTT	CASSPGFVGTEAFF
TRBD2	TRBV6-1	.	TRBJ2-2	TGTGCCAGCATCGGGGAGGGGCGCGGGGAGCTGTTTTTT	CASIGEGRGELFF
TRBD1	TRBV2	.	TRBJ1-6	TGTGCCAGCAGTGTAACAGGGGGCCTGGGAAGCTCCTATAATTCACCCCTCCACTTT	CASSVTGGLGSSYNSPLHF
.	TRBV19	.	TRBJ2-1	TGTGCCAGTAGCCATCCAGCGAGGACAGCACCATACAATGAGCAGTTCTTC	CASSHPARTAPYNEQFF
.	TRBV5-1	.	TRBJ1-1	TGCGCCAGCAGCTTTGGGGGGGTGGGGAACACTGAAGCTTTCTTT	CASSFGGVGNTEAFF
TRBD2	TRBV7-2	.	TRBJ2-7	TGTGCCAGCAGCTTAGCGCCGAGCGGGGGGGGCTACGAGCAGTACTTC	CASSLAPSGGGYEQYF
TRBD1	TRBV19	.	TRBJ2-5	TGTGCCAGTAGTATAGTCCAGACAGGGCGCGAGACCCAGTACTTC	CASSIVQTGRETQYF
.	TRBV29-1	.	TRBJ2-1	TGCAGCGTTGAAGGAGGCGGAGACCGCTACAATGAGCAGTTCTTC	CSVEGGGDRYNEQFF
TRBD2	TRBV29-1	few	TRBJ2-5	TGCAGCGTGACCGCCGGGGGGGCAGAGACCCAGTACTTC	CSVTAGGAETQYF
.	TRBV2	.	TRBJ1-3	TGTGCCAGCAGTGATCAGGGTGGCTCTGGAAACACCATATATTTT	CASSDQGGSGNTIYF
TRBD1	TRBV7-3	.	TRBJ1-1	TGTGCCAGCAGCCCTCAGGGGGGCACTGAAGCTTTCTTT	CASSPQGGTEAFF
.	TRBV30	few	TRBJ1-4	TGTGCCTGGAATCAGGGTGCTAATGAAAAACTGTTTTTT	CAWNQGANEKLFF
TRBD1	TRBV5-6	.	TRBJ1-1	TGTGCCAGCAGCTTGGAGACAGGGGGCAGGAACACTGAAGCTTTCTTT	CASSLETGGRNTEAFF
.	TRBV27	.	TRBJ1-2	TGTGCCAGCAGCCCCGGACTCGTCTATGGCTACACCTTC	CASSPGLVYGYTF
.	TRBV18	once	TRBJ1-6	TGTGCCAGCTCATCGTTAGATTCACCCCTCCACTTT	CASSSLDSPLHF
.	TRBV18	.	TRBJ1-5	TGTGCCAGCTCACCAGAGGGTAACAATCAGCCCCAGCATTTT	CASSPEGNNQPQHF
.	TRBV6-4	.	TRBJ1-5	TGTGCCAGCAGGGGGGGTCCTACATGGGCCAAGCATTTT	CASRGGPTWAKHF
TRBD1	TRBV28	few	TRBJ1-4	TGTGCCAGCAGCAAGGGACAGGGGGGGGAAAAACTGTTTTTT	CASSKGQGGEKLFF
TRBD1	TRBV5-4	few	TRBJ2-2	TGTGCCAGCAGCCCACAGGGGACCGGGGAGCTGTTTTTT	CASSPQGTGELFF
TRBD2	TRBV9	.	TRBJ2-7	TGTGCCAGCAGCGTAGCTAGCGGGAGTTTCTACGAGCAGTACTTC	CASSVASGSFYEQYF
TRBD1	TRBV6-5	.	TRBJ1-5	TGTGCCAGCAGTTACTCGGACAGGGTAAAGCCCCAGCATTTT	CASSYSDRVKPQHF
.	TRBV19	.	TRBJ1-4	TGTGCCAGTAGTATAGCGGTGGGCGCCCTTAATGAAAAACTGTTTTTT	CASSIAVGALNEKLFF
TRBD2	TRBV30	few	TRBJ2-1	TGTGCCGTTAGCGGGGGGGCGTTTGAGCAGTTCTTC	CAVSGGAFEQFF